This T cell receptor (beta chain) is drawn from a study of shared clonotypes between healthy human individuals. The authors' processing: ImmunoSEQ sequences covered only the junction and lacked quality scores; filtering therefore differed. This table comes from immunoSEQ multiplex PCR, and its TCRdb copy is limited to in-frame clones, with some not included. V and J calls and clone size are those listed in that table; D and trimming were worked out from the DNA. The sample holds 2 million to 3 million clones, 93% seen once. Of note for this clone: This sample also contains other DNA sequences that code for the same CDR3.

Germline values: CDR1 KGHSH, CDR2 LQKENI. This CDR3 has 15 residues. Between the trimmed V and J ends, which lost 5 bases and 0 bases, there was a span of 8 bases. The receptor's source is a man aged 18 to 30 in good health. Some clones in this sample may be carry-over from other donors' samples. The source material was naive CD4+ T cells from PBMCs. Specified subset: CD45RA+ positively selected. The gene calls are TRBV18 and TRBJ2-6; D perhaps matches TRBD1 (5 bases). CDR3 sequence (DNA): TGTGCCAGCTCAGCCCAGGGCTCTGGGGCCAACGTCCTGACTTTC. Its protein product is CASSAQGSGANVLTF.